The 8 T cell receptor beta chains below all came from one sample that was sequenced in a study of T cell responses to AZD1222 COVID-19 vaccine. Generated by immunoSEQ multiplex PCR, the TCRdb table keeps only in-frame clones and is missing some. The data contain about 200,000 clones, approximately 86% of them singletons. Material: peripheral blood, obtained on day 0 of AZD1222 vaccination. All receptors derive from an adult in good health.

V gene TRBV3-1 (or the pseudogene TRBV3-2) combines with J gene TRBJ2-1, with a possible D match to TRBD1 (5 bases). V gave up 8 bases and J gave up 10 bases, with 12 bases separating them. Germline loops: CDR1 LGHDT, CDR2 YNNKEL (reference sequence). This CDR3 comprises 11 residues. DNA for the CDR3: TGTGCCAGCTCCAGGGTCGGAGAGCAGTTCTTC. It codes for CASSRVGEQFF.

This chain's CDR3 is CASSTGYEQYF. The CDR3 DNA reads as TGCGCCAGCAGCACAGGCTACGAGCAGTACTTC. This chain uses TRBV5-1 with TRBJ2-7; tentative D call: TRBD1 (5 bases). Trimming pared 4 bases from V and 3 bases from J, leaving 5 bases between. CDR3 length: 11 residues. Germline V gene data show CDR1 as SGHRS and CDR2 as YFSETQ.

Here the CDR3 DNA reads TGTGCCACCAGCAGGATGGCCACTAATGAAAAACTGTTTTTT. Protein: CATSRMATNEKLFF. The V call is TRBV15, the J call TRBJ1-4; D is ambiguous. Trimming pared 3 bases from V and 2 bases from J, leaving 7 bases between. The germline V gene has CDR1 LNHNV and CDR2 YYDKDF (reference sequence). This CDR3 is built from 14 residues.

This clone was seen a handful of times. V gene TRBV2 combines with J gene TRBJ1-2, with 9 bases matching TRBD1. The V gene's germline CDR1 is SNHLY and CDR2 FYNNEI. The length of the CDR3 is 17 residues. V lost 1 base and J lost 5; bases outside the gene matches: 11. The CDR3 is CASSEGGTGFRGYGYTF. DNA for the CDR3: TGTGCCAGCAGTGAAGGCGGGACAGGGTTCCGAGGATATGGCTACACCTTC. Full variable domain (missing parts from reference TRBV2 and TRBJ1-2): EPEVTQTPSHQVTQMGQEVILRCVPISNHLYFYWYRQILGQKVEFLVSFYNNEISEKSEIFDDQFSVERPDGSNFTLKIRSTKLEDSAMYFCASSEGGTGFRGYGYTFGSGTRLTVV.

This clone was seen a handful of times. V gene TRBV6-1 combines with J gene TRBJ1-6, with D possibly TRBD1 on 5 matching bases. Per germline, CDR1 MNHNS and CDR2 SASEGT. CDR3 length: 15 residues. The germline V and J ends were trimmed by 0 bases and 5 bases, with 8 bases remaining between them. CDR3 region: CASSEAPGDNSPLHF. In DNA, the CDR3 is TGTGCCAGCAGTGAAGCGCCGGGGGATAATTCACCCCTCCACTTT.

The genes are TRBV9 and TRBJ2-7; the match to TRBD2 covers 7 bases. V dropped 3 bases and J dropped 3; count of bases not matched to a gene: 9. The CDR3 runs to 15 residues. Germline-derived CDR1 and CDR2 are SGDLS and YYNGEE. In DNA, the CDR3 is TGTGCCAGCAGCGCAGGAGGGGACTATCACTACGAGCAGTACTTC. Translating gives CASSAGGDYHYEQYF.

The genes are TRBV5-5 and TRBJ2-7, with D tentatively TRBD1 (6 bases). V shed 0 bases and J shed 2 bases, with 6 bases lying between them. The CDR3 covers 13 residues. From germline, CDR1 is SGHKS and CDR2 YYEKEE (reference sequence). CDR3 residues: CASSLEGAYEQYF. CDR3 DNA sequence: TGTGCCAGCAGCTTGGAGGGGGCCTACGAGCAGTACTTC.

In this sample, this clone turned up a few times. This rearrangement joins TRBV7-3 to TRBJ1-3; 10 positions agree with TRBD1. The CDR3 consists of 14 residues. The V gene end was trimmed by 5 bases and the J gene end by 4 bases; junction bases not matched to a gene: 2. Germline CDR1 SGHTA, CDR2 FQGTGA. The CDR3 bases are TGTGCCAGCAGCCAGACAGGGGGCGGAAACACCATATATTTT. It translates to CASSQTGGGNTIYF.